The T cell receptor beta chain described here comes from a study of identical twins. TCRdb reprocessed the 5' RACE reads with MiXCR, giving one entry per CDR3 protein. The sample consists of just over 450,000 distinct CDR3 sequences, about 14% of them appearing once. Broader study findings: Twins showed weaker excess sharing in their beta out-of-frame sequences. Conclusions leaned on cross-sectional statistical analysis and did not track the same donors over time.

Details on this clonotype: Its target is not known.

The V gene's germline CDR1 is SGHTA and CDR2 FQGNSA. This CDR3 comprises 16 residues. Losses at the gene ends were 4 bases for V and 4 bases for J; bases not matched to a gene: 8. These records were also assigned to another study, of yellow fever vaccine responses in identical twins. Per that study: Vaccine-induced T cell responses in twins were reportedly observed to appear partly convergent, partly personalized.

The TCR comes from a woman in her late teens or twenties in good health. V and J are TRBV7-2 and TRBJ2-3, with 10 nucleotides matching TRBD2. Source material: CD4+ T cells sorted from blood. CDR3: CASSSEREGLPDTQYF. CDR3 DNA: TGTGCCAGCAGCTCGGAGCGGGAGGGCCTCCCAGATACGCAGTATTTT.